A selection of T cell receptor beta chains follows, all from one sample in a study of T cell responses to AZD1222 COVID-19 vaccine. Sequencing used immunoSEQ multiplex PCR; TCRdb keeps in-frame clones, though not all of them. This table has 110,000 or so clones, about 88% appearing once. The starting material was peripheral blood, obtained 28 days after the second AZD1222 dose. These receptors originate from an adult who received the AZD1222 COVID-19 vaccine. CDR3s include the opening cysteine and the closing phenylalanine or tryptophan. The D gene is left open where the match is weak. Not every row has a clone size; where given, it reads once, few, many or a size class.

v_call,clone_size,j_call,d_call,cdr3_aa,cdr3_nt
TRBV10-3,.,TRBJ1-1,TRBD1,CAIRGTGLTEAFF,TGTGCCATCAGGGGGACAGGTCTGACTGAAGCTTTCTTT
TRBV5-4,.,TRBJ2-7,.,CASSLGQGSYEQYF,TGTGCCAGCAGCTTGGGCCAGGGCTCCTACGAGCAGTACTTC
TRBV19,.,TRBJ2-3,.,CASSTVGLGATDTQYF,TGTGCCAGTAGTACCGTGGGGCTGGGGGCCACAGATACGCAGTATTTT
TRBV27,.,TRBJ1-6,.,CASSLSRTYNSPLHF,TGTGCCAGCAGTTTATCCAGGACGTATAATTCACCCCTCCACTTT
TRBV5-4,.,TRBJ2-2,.,CASSLGTPGGELFF,TGTGCCAGCAGCTTGGGGACTCCAGGAGGGGAGCTGTTTTTT
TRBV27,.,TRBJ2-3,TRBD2,CASSSGGGRRSDTQYF,TGTGCCAGCAGTTCGGGCGGCGGGAGGAGATCAGATACGCAGTATTTT
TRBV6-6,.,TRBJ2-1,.,CASSHGTAFSPYNEQFF,TGTGCCAGCAGTCACGGGACGGCGTTTAGCCCCTACAATGAGCAGTTCTTC
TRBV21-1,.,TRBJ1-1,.,CASSGPGNTEAFF,TGTGCCAGCAGCGGCCCAGGGAACACTGAAGCTTTCTTT
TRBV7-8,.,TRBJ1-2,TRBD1,CASRGPGTGRYGYTF,TGTGCCAGCAGGGGCCCTGGGACAGGGAGATATGGCTACACCTTC
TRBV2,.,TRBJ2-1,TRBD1,CASTGDRGKGELGEQFF,TGTGCCAGCACCGGGGACAGGGGTAAAGGAGAGCTAGGGGAGCAGTTCTTC
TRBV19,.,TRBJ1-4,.,CASSPGRTNEKLFF,TGTGCCAGTAGTCCGGGACGGACAAATGAAAAACTGTTTTTT
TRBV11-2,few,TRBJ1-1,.,CASSYRASNTEAFF,TGTGCCAGCAGCTACAGGGCATCGAACACTGAAGCTTTCTTT
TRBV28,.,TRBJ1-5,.,CATQRGVSNQPQHF,TGTGCCACCCAGAGGGGTGTCAGCAATCAGCCCCAGCATTTT
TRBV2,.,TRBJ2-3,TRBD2,CASSIITSGGTDTQYF,TGTGCCAGCAGCATTATTACTAGCGGGGGCACAGATACGCAGTATTTT
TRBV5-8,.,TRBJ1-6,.,CASSFPVGRPLHF,TGTGCCAGCAGCTTCCCGGTAGGTAGACCCCTCCACTTT
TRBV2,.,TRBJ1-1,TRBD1,CASSYQTGGTEAFF,TGTGCCAGCAGTTACCAAACAGGGGGCACTGAAGCTTTCTTT
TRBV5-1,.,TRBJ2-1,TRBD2,CASRPGLAGEWPNEQFF,TGCGCCAGCAGGCCGGGACTAGCGGGAGAGTGGCCCAATGAGCAGTTCTTC
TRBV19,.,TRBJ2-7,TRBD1,CASSSDRGYEQYF,TGTGCCAGTAGTTCTGACAGGGGCTACGAGCAGTACTTC
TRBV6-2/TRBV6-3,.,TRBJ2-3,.,CASSYEGLPPDTQYF,TGTGCCAGCAGTTACGAGGGACTTCCCCCAGATACGCAGTATTTT
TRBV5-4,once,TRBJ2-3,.,CASSIQRERGTDTQYF,TGTGCCAGCAGCATTCAGAGGGAGAGGGGCACAGATACGCAGTATTTT
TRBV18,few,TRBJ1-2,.,CASSRDSYGYTF,TGTGCCAGCTCACGTGACAGCTATGGCTACACCTTC
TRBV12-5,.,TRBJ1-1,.,CASGFHVGTEAFF,TGTGCTAGTGGTTTTCACGTTGGGACTGAAGCTTTCTTT
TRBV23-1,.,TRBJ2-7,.,CASSLGGVLLNYEQYF,TGCGCCAGCAGTCTCGGCGGGGTTCTCCTCAACTACGAGCAGTACTTC
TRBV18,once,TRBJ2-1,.,CASSPQALEGNEQFF,TGTGCCAGCTCACCACAGGCTTTGGAGGGGAATGAGCAGTTCTTC
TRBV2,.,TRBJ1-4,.,CASSRDSNEKLFF,TGTGCCAGCAGTAGAGACTCGAATGAAAAACTGTTTTTT
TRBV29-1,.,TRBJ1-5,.,CSVALGSSNQPQHF,TGCAGCGTTGCCCTAGGTAGTAGCAATCAGCCCCAGCATTTT
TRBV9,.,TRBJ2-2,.,CASTRGLEGGELFF,TGTGCCAGCACCAGGGGTCTCGAGGGCGGGGAGCTGTTTTTT
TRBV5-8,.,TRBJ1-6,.,CASSPPAYNSPLHF,TGTGCCAGCAGCCCCCCCGCGTATAATTCACCCCTCCACTTT
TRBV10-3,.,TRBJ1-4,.,CAISAEAGDEKLFF,TGTGCCATCAGTGCGGAGGCAGGCGATGAAAAACTGTTTTTT
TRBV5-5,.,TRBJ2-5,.,CASSPHPLPGGPETQYF,TGTGCCAGCAGCCCACACCCCTTACCCGGGGGCCCAGAGACCCAGTACTTC
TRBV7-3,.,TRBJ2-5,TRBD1,CASSMYPGQVLQETQYF,TGTGCCAGCAGCATGTACCCGGGACAGGTCCTGCAAGAGACCCAGTACTTC
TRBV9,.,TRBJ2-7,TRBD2,CASSVGVSGSYEQYF,TGTGCCAGCAGCGTAGGAGTTAGCGGGAGCTACGAGCAGTACTTC
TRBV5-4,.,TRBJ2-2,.,CASSLGTSSAPTGELFF,TGTGCCAGCAGCTTGGGCACCTCTAGCGCCCCCACCGGGGAGCTGTTTTTT
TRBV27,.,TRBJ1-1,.,CASSYLTEAFF,TGTGCCAGCAGTTATTTAACTGAAGCTTTCTTT
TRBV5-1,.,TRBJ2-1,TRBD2,CASSFLAGVGNEQFF,TGCGCCAGCAGCTTCCTAGCGGGAGTAGGCAATGAGCAGTTCTTC
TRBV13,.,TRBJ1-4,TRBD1,CASSLGQGGTNEKLFF,TGTGCCAGCAGCCTCGGACAGGGGGGAACTAATGAAAAACTGTTTTTT
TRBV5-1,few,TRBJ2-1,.,CASYPDGTYNEQFF,TGCGCCAGCTACCCGGACGGCACCTACAATGAGCAGTTCTTC
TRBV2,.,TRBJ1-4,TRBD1,CASSRDRGHEKLFF,TGTGCCAGCAGCCGGGACAGGGGTCATGAAAAACTGTTTTTT
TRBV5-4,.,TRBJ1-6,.,CASSDTGRNNSPLHF,TGTGCCAGCAGCGACACAGGACGGAATAATTCACCCCTCCACTTT
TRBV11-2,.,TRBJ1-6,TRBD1,CASSPGQGIGGSSPLHF,TGTGCCAGCAGCCCGGGACAGGGGATAGGCGGGTCTTCACCCCTCCACTTT
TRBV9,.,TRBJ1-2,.,CASSPYGDGNYGYTF,TGTGCCAGCAGCCCCTACGGAGACGGGAACTATGGCTACACCTTC
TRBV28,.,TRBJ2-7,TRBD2,CASSLSGRASYEQYF,TGTGCCAGCAGTTTAAGCGGGAGGGCGTCCTACGAGCAGTACTTC
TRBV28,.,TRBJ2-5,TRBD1,CASSPERTGIQETQYF,TGTGCCAGCAGCCCCGAGAGGACAGGGATTCAAGAGACCCAGTACTTC
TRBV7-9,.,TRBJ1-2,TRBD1,CASSSLYPGQGAFDGYTF,TGTGCCAGCAGCTCTCTATACCCGGGACAGGGGGCGTTTGACGGCTACACCTTC
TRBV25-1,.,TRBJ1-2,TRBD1,CASRETGGSDGYTF,TGTGCCAGCAGAGAGACAGGGGGCAGCGATGGCTACACCTTC
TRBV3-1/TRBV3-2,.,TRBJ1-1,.,CASSQGLIEAFF,TGTGCCAGCAGCCAAGGGTTAATTGAAGCTTTCTTT
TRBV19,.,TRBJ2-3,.,CASSIGGRGWPDTQYF,TGTGCCAGTAGTATAGGCGGGCGTGGATGGCCAGATACGCAGTATTTT
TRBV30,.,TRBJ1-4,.,CAWGTEGNEKLFF,TGTGCCTGGGGGACTGAGGGGAATGAAAAACTGTTTTTT
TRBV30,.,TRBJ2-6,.,CAGKHPSGANVLTF,TGTGCCGGGAAACACCCCTCTGGGGCCAACGTCCTGACTTTC
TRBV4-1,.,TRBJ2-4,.,CASSGYSTNIQYF,TGCGCCAGCAGCGGGTATTCCACGAACATTCAGTACTTC
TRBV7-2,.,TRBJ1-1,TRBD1,CASSSPGQGTEAFF,TGTGCCAGCAGCTCTCCGGGACAGGGAACTGAAGCTTTCTTT